A single TCR beta chain is shown here with its context. These data originate in a study of control samples from healthy donors and cancer patients. V lost 1 base to trimming and J lost 3 bases; unmatched junction nucleotides: 2. Per the germline V gene, CDR1 is LGHDT and CDR2 is YNNKEL (reference sequence). This CDR3 is built from 16 residues. Profiling relied on immunoSEQ multiplex PCR, and the TCRdb table lists in-frame clones only, not all of them. This sample has about 50,000 clones, with around 95% found just once. The origin of this receptor is a young woman in good health. The chain joins TRBV3-1 (or the pseudogene TRBV3-2) to TRBJ2-1; 11 nucleotides align to TRBD2. Sequenced: blood. The CDR3 nucleotides are TGTGCCAGCAGCCAAGGTCTAGCGGGAGGCTACAATGAGCAGTTCTTC. This translates into CASSQGLAGGYNEQFF.